This TCR beta chain was sequenced in a study of read filtering for tumor transcriptome and immune sequencing. Turning to the study itself: Mean patient age was about 66 years, range about 47 to 85; 17 male, around 15 female.

The study, taken as a whole, reports: Correlation between methods rose after single-read clonotypes were removed.

The library was built from 400 ng RNA with molecular barcoded adaptors for alpha/delta and beta/gamma chains. MiXCR, applied by TCRdb to the reads, yields one record per CDR3 protein. The sample carries tens of thousands of distinct CDR3 sequences, under 25% recorded once. In regard to this clonotype: Antigen unknown.

CDR1 and CDR2 (germline): SGHVS, FQNEAQ. The CDR3 covers 18 residues. With V trimmed by 1 base and J by 10 bases, 15 bases remained unmatched. The receptor was isolated from a donor aged 40 or over with multiple myeloma. V and J are TRBV7-8 and TRBJ2-1, with 11 bases fitting TRBD1. The sequenced sample was a population of CD138-negative cells sorted from bone marrow. The CDR3 is CASSLEGDRTGGGLEQFF. CDR3 DNA sequence: TGTGCCAGCAGCTTAGAAGGTGATCGGACAGGGGGCGGATTGGAGCAGTTCTTC. The whole variable domain, remainder taken from reference TRBV7-8 and TRBJ2-1, is GAGVSQSPRYKVAKRGQDVALRCDPISGHVSLFWYQQALGQGPEFLTYFQNEAQLDKSGLPSDRFFAERPEGSVSTLKIQRTQQEDSAVYLCASSLEGDRTGGGLEQFFGPGTRLTVL.